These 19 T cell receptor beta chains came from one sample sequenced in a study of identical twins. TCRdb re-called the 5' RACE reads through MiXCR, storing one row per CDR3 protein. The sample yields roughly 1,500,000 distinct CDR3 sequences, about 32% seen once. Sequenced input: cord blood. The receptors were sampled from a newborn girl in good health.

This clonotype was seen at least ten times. The CDR3, as DNA: TGTGCCAGCCGGGGACGCTCCTACGAGCAGTACTTC. Its protein product is CASRGRSYEQYF. The gene calls are TRBV6-5 and TRBJ2-7; perhaps D is TRBD1 or TRBD2 (5 bases each). Germline V CDR1 and CDR2: MNHEY, SVGAGI. The CDR3 has 12 residues. V lost 8 bases and J 0 bases, leaving 8 bases between the germline ends.

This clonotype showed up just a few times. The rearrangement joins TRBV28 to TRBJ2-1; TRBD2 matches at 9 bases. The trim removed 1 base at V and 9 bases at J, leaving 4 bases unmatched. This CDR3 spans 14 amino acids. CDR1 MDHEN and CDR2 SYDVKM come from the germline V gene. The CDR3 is CASSLLGRGGEQFF. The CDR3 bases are TGTGCCAGCAGTTTATTGGGGCGGGGGGGTGAGCAGTTCTTC.

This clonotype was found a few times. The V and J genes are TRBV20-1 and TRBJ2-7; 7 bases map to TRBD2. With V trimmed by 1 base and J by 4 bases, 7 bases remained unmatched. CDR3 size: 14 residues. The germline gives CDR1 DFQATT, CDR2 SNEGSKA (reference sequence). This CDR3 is CSARVREGRYEQYF. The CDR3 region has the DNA TGCAGTGCTAGAGTGAGGGAGGGCCGTTACGAGCAGTACTTC.

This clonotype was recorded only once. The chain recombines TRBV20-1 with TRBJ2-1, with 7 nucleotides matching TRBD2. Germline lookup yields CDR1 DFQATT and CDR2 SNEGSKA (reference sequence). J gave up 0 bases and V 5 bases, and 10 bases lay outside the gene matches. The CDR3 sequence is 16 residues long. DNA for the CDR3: TGCAGTGCTCCCGCATGGGGGGGGAGCTCCTACAATGAGCAGTTCTTC. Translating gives CSAPAWGGSSYNEQFF.

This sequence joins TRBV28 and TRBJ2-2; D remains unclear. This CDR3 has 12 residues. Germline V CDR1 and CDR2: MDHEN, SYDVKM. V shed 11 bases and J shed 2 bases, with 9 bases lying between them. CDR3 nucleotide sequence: TGTGCCTTAATGGCTAACACCGGGGAGCTGTTTTTT. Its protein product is CALMANTGELFF.

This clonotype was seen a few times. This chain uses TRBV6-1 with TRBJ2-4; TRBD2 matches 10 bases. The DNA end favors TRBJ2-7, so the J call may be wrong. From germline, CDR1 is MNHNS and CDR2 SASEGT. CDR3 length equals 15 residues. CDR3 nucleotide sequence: TGTGCCAGCAGTGATAAGGGACTAGCGACCTACGAGCAGTACTTC. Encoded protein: CASSDKGLATYEQYF.

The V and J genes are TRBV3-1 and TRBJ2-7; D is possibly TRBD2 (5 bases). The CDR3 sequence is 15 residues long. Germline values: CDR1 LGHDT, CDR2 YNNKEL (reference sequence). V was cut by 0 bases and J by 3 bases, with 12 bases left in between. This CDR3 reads CASSQDFQRYYEQYF. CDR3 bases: TGTGCCAGCAGCCAAGATTTCCAGCGGTACTACGAGCAGTACTTC.

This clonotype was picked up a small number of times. CDR3 bases: TGCAGTGCCTACAGTAGCAATCAGCCCCAGCATTTT. It translates to CSAYSSNQPQHF. This chain connects TRBV20-1 to TRBJ1-5; D call uncertain. CDR1 is DFQATT, CDR2 SNEGSKA, per germline (reference sequence). CDR3 length: 12 residues. Trimming took 6 bases from V and 0 from J, leaving 6 bases between them.

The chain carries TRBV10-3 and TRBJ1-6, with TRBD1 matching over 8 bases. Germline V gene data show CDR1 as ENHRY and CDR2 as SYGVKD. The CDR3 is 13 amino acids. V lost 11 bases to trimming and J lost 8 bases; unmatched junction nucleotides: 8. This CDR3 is CALRGTGDSPLHF. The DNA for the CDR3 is TGTGCCCTGAGGGGGACAGGCGATTCACCCCTCCACTTT.

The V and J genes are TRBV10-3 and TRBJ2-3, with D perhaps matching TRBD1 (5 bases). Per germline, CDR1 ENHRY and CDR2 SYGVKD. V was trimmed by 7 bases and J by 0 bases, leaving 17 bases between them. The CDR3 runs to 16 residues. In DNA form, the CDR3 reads TGTGCCATCAAATTTGGTGGGGCAGCAAGCACAGATACGCAGTATTTT. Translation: CAIKFGGAASTDTQYF.

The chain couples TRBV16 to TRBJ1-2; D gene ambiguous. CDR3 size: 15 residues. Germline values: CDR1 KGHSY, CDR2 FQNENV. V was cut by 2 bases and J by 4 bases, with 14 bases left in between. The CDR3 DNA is TGTGCCAGCAGCCAAAGAAGCCCGGCGGGCTATGGCTACACCTTC. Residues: CASSQRSPAGYGYTF.

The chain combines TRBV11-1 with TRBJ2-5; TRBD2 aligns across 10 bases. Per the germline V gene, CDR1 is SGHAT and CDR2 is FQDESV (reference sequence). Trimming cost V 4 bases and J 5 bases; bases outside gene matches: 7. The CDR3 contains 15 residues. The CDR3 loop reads CASSSRTSGSETQYF. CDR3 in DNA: TGTGCCAGCAGCTCGAGGACTAGCGGAAGTGAGACCCAGTACTTC.

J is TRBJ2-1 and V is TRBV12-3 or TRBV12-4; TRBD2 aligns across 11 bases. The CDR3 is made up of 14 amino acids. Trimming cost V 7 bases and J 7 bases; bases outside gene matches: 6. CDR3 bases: TGTGCCAGCAAAACTAGCGGGAGAGGTAATGAGCAGTTCTTC. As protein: CASKTSGRGNEQFF.

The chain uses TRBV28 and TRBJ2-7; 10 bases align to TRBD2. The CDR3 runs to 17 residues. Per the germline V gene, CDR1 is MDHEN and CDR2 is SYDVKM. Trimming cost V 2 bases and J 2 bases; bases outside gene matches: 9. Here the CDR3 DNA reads TGTGCCAGCAGTTTACTAGCGGGAGATCCCAACGCCTACGAGCAGTACTTC. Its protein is CASSLLAGDPNAYEQYF.

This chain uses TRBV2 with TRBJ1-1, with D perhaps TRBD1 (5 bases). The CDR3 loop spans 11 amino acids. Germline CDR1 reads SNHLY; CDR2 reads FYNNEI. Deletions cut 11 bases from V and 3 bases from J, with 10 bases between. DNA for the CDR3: TGTGCCGACGGCAGGGACACTGAAGCTTTCTTT. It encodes CADGRDTEAFF.

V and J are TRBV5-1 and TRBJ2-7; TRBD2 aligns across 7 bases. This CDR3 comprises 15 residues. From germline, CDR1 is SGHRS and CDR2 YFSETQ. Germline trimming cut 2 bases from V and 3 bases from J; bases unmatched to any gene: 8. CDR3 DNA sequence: TGCGCCAGCAGCTTCGGTAGCGGGCGCCTCTACGAGCAGTACTTC. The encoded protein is CASSFGSGRLYEQYF.

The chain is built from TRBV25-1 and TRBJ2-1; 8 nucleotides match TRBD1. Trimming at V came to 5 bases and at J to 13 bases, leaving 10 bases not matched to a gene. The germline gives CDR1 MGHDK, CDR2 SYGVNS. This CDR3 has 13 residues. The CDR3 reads CASSSGGGETQFF. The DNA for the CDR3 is TGTGCCAGCAGTTCAGGGGGCGGAGAGACCCAGTTCTTC.

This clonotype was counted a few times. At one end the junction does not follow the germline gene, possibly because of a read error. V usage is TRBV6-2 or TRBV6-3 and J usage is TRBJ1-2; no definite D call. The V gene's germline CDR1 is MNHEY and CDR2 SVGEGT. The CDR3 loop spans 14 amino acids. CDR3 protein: CASWEARSNYGYTF. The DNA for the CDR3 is TGCGCCAGCTGGGAGGCCCGAAGCAACTATGGCTACACCTTC.

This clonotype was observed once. This CDR3 is CASSLMGAENEAFF. As DNA, the CDR3 is TGTGCCAGCAGCTTGATGGGGGCAGAGAATGAAGCTTTCTTT. The chain recombines TRBV5-4 with TRBJ1-1, with D possibly TRBD1 on 6 matching bases. V was trimmed by 1 base and J by 7 bases, leaving 14 bases between them. This CDR3 spans 14 amino acids. Germline-derived CDR1 and CDR2 are SGHNT and YYREEE (reference sequence).